This is a list of T cell receptor beta chains from one sample in a study of blood T cell repertoires in COVID-19. Measured with immunoSEQ multiplex PCR; TCRdb has only the in-frame clones, and not every one. Of around 300,000 clones listed, 80% to 90% are singletons. Input material: PBMCs or T cells enriched from blood (not recorded which). The receptors originated from a man younger than 45 who had recovered from COVID-19. CDR3s include the opening cysteine and the closing phenylalanine or tryptophan. Each record gives: J gene, V gene, D gene, CDR3 DNA, CDR3 protein. The D gene is left open where the match is weak.

TRBJ2-5 TRBV28 TRBD2 TGTGCCAGCTGCGGGGGGGCCCGTCAAGAGACCCAGTACTTC CASCGGARQETQYF
TRBJ2-1 TRBV5-1 NA TGCGCCAGCAGCTTCTCTAGCCTCGGCGATGAGCAGTTCTTC CASSFSSLGDEQFF
TRBJ1-6 TRBV5-1 NA TGCGCCAGCAGCTTGGAGCCGGGCAGGGAAAATTCGCTCCACTTT CASSLEPGRENSLHF
TRBJ2-7 TRBV6-5 NA TGTGCCAGCAGTTACCGTCCAACTACCTCCTACGAGCAGTACTTC CASSYRPTTSYEQYF
TRBJ1-2 TRBV7-2 NA TGTGCCAGCAGCCCACAGTTCGACGGCTACACCTTC CASSPQFDGYTF
TRBJ1-2 TRBV7-8 NA TGTGCCAGCAGCTTAGGCCACAGGGTCCCCTACACCTTC CASSLGHRVPYTF
TRBJ1-4 TRBV27 TRBD1 TGTGCCAGCAGTTTTGGACAGGGGAAGGGAGCTAATGAAAAACTGTTTTTT CASSFGQGKGANEKLFF
TRBJ2-2 TRBV2 TRBD2 TGTGCCAGCAGGGACGGACTAGCGGGGGGGACCGGGGAGCTGTTTTTT CASRDGLAGGTGELFF
TRBJ1-6 TRBV25-1 NA TGTGCCAGCAGTGAATTTGCGTACGGGAATTCACCCCTCCACTTT CASSEFAYGNSPLHF
TRBJ2-3 TRBV4-1 NA TGCGCCAGCAGCCAAGATTCGGTCAATACGCAGTATTTT CASSQDSVNTQYF
TRBJ2-5 TRBV11-2 TRBD2 TGTGCCAGCAGCCTTCAAAGACTAGCGGCGACCCAGTACTTC CASSLQRLAATQYF